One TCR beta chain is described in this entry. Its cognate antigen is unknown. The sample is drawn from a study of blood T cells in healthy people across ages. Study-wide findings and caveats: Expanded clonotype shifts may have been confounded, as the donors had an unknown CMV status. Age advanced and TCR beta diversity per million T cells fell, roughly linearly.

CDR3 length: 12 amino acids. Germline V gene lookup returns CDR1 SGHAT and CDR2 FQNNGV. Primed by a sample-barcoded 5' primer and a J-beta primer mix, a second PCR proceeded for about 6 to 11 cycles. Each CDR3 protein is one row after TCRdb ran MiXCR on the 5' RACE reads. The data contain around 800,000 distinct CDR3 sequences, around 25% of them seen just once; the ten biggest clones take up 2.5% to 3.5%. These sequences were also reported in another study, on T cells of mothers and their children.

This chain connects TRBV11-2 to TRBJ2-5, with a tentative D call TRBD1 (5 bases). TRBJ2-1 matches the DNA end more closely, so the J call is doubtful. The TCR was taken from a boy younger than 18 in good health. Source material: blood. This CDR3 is CASRWGGNEQFF. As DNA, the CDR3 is TGTGCCAGCAGATGGGGCGGAAATGAGCAGTTCTTC.